This TCR beta chain was sequenced for a study of beta chain features in type 1 diabetes. TCRB transcripts that were expressed got sequenced, as all of the isolated RNA had been reverse transcribed. Some clones are missing from TCRdb's copy, which holds only in-frame ones; the method was immunoSEQ multiplex PCR. Of more than 300,000 clones listed, over 10% were seen once; the top ten hold under 0.02%. Trimming stripped 7 bases from V and 7 bases from J, with 23 bases between. The CDR3 contains 16 residues. Looked up from germline, CDR1 is MDHEN and CDR2 is SYDVKM. Cell sorting via CD45RO/CCR7/CD25/CD127/CD95/CD27 was performed to obtain CD4+ naive, central memory, regulatory and stem cell-like memory cells.

The chain links TRBV28 to TRBJ1-5; TRBD1 might be the D (5 bases). Input material: naive CD4+ T cells from blood. This clonotype originated in a man between 18 and 29 years old in good health. DNA for the CDR3: TGTGCCAGCAACCCATCAGTAGGCAGGGATGGACAGCCCCAGCATTTT. Encoded protein: CASNPSVGRDGQPQHF.